This T cell receptor (beta chain) derives from a study of T cells in localized non-small cell lung cancer. The sample holds one count of this clone. The CDR3 length is 16 residues. The V gene's germline CDR1 is SGHDT and CDR2 YYEEEE. The V gene end was trimmed by 1 base and the J gene end by 7 bases; junction bases not matched to a gene: 10. Here immunoSEQ multiplex PCR was the method, and the copy in TCRdb shows in-frame clones only, minus some. The sample has 30,000 or so clones, roughly 90% seen once; the top ten hold approximately 2.2%. The material was peripheral blood, obtained before any cancer treatment. This chain uses TRBV5-6 with TRBJ2-1; 8 bases line up with TRBD1. The source is a female donor aged 60 or older with stage I lung adenocarcinoma. The CDR3 reads CASSLFGQGAWNEQFF. The CDR3 nucleotides are TGTGCCAGCAGCTTGTTTGGCCAGGGGGCGTGGAATGAGCAGTTCTTC. Full variable domain (remainder filled in from reference TRBV5-6 and TRBJ2-1): DAGVTQSPTHLIKTRGQQVTLRCSPKSGHDTVSWYQQALGQGPQFIFQYYEEEERQRGNFPDRFSGHQFPNYSSELNVNALLLGDSALYLCASSLFGQGAWNEQFFGPGTRLTVL.